Below, one T cell receptor (beta chain) is given with its context. These data come from a study of blood T cells in healthy people across ages. Alongside a J-beta primer mix, a sample-barcoded 5' primer served in a second PCR lasting 7 to 11 cycles. MiXCR, applied by TCRdb to the 5' RACE reads, yields one record per CDR3 protein. Altogether over a million distinct CDR3 sequences are present, about 42% being singletons, with the ten largest covering 4%. This CDR3 region has 18 residues. The germline CDR1 and CDR2 sequences are SEHNR and FQNEAQ (reference sequence). V lost 0 bases, J lost 5 bases, and 11 bases stayed unmatched.

This sequence joins TRBV7-9 and TRBJ2-3; 10 bases are a match to TRBD2. Material for sequencing was blood. This TCR derives from a woman aged 18-30 years in good health. This chain's CDR3 is CASSLAGLAGVYKDTQYF. Written as DNA, the CDR3 is TGTGCCAGCAGCTTAGCGGGGCTAGCGGGAGTATACAAAGATACGCAGTATTTT.